Listed here is a single T cell receptor (beta chain). The CDR3 runs 15 residues. CDR1 MNHNY and CDR2 SVGAGI come from the germline V gene (reference sequence). Trimming left V 6 bases short and J 4 bases short, with 16 bases between. Here immunoSEQ multiplex PCR was the method, and the copy in TCRdb shows in-frame clones only, minus some. The sample lists approximately 290,000 clones, around nine tenths occurring once. The sample belongs to a study of blood T cell repertoires in COVID-19. The overall study: T cells, B-cell-depleted T cells, or PBMCs supplied cDNA or gDNA.

This clonotype was obtained from a man aged 30-40 years with acute or convalescent COVID-19. Input material: peripheral blood. The chain recombines TRBV6-6 with TRBJ1-5; D is undetermined. The CDR3 protein is CASSLGPSSNQPQHF. CDR3 bases: TGTGCCAGCAGCCTCGGTCCGTCCTCTAATCAGCCCCAGCATTTT.